This T cell receptor beta chain stems from a study of regulatory and conventional T cells in RAG deficiency. Overall study context: CID or atypical SCID patients with hypomorphic RAG mutations often have autoimmunity.

Blood CD4+ CD25-low CD127-high conventional T cells supplied the genomic DNA template. Libraries were prepared by immunoSEQ multiplex PCR; TCRdb keeps only in-frame clonotypes and omits some of them. Of over a thousand clones listed, around four fifths are singletons. Whole-study findings and limits: Omenn syndrome and CID/AS patients had 85 to 100-fold fewer unique Treg TCR beta sequences, versus roughly 9.6-fold elsewhere. Shannon entropy was markedly lower and Simpson indices higher in RAG-deficient patients than control T-cell subsets.

Worth noting for this clone: Its cognate antigen is unknown.

Germline V gene sequence: CDR1 GTSNPN, CDR2 SVGIG (reference sequence). The CDR3 length is 14 residues. Between the trimmed V and J ends, which lost 0 bases and 5 bases, there was a span of 13 bases. The source of this sequence is a human donor with RAG deficiency presenting as severe combined immunodeficiency. Specimen: CD4+ effector T cells sorted from blood. The chain links TRBV30 to TRBJ1-1, with a possible D match to TRBD1 (6 bases). CDR3: CAWSVRRGGTEAFF. CDR3 nucleotides: TGTGCCTGGAGTGTCCGGAGGGGGGGGACTGAAGCTTTCTTT.